These T cell receptor beta chains were read from a single sample in a study of blood T cells in healthy people across ages. Using its own MiXCR run on the 5' RACE reads, TCRdb lists one record per CDR3 protein. This sample has more than 1,400,000 distinct CDR3 sequences, with about 40% found just once. The sample taken for sequencing was blood. The receptors were gathered from a woman under 30 in good health. Both conserved end residues are part of each CDR3. Each record gives: D gene, V gene, J gene, clone size, CDR3 length, CDR3 protein, CDR3 DNA. The D gene is left open where the match is weak. Not all rows give a size; the values are once, few, many and, for expanded clones, a class.

TRBD2	TRBV7-2	TRBJ2-3	NA	16	CASSRQGGSGQDTQYF	TGTGCCAGCAGCAGGCAGGGCGGGAGCGGTCAAGATACGCAGTATTTT
TRBD1	TRBV11-2	TRBJ2-5	few	16	CASSLWGTGPQETQYF	TGTGCCAGCAGCTTATGGGGGACAGGGCCCCAAGAGACCCAGTACTTC
NA	TRBV12-3/TRBV12-4	TRBJ1-2	NA	14	CASNPLKAGDGYTF	TGTGCCAGCAATCCTCTCAAGGCAGGGGATGGCTACACCTTC
TRBD2	TRBV18	TRBJ2-7	few	14	CASSTGTSIHEQYF	TGTGCCAGCTCAACCGGGACTAGCATCCACGAGCAGTACTTC
NA	TRBV7-8	TRBJ2-7	NA	14	CASSPITGVSEQYF	TGTGCCAGCAGCCCGATAACGGGGGTCTCCGAGCAGTACTTC
NA	TRBV10-3	TRBJ2-7	NA	14	CAISESTDGNEQYF	TGTGCCATCAGTGAGTCGACGGACGGCAACGAGCAGTACTTC
TRBD1	TRBV5-1	TRBJ2-1	NA	17	CASSQTGGSGSYNEQFF	TGCGCCAGCAGTCAGACAGGGGGATCGGGCTCCTACAATGAGCAGTTCTTC
NA	TRBV4-1	TRBJ1-3	few	16	CASSLSVRDPGNTIYF	TGCGCCAGCAGCCTCTCGGTCCGGGACCCGGGAAACACCATATATTTT
TRBD2	TRBV7-2	TRBJ2-1	NA	16	CASSLNSGTLYNEQFF	TGTGCCAGCAGCTTGAATAGCGGGACTCTCTACAATGAGCAGTTCTTC
TRBD2	TRBV5-1	TRBJ2-3	NA	17	CASSLAPSGGGTDTQYF	TGCGCCAGCAGCTTGGCCCCTAGCGGTGGAGGCACAGATACGCAGTATTTT
TRBD2	TRBV29-1	TRBJ2-3	many	15	CSVGPSGGGTDTQYF	TGCAGCGTTGGTCCCAGCGGGGGGGGAACAGATACGCAGTATTTT
TRBD2	TRBV4-1	TRBJ2-1	many	16	CASSQDSGGGYNEQFF	TGCGCCAGCAGCCAAGACAGTGGGGGAGGGTACAATGAGCAGTTCTTC
TRBD2	TRBV12-3/TRBV12-4	TRBJ2-6	few	15	CASTSGGAGANVLTF	TGTGCCAGCACCAGCGGGGGGGCTGGGGCCAACGTCCTGACTTTC
NA	TRBV25-1	TRBJ2-7	NA	11	CATARGYEQYF	TGTGCCACCGCCCGGGGCTACGAGCAGTACTTC
NA	TRBV7-9	TRBJ1-2	few	17	CAGSKRGGSRTNYGYTF	TGTGCCGGAAGCAAGAGGGGGGGATCACGTACTAACTATGGCTACACCTTC
NA	TRBV2	TRBJ1-1	few	12	CASDDYKTEAFF	TGTGCCAGCGACGACTATAAAACTGAAGCTTTCTTT
NA	TRBV2	TRBJ1-2	NA	11	CASSEEGGYTF	TGTGCCAGCAGTGAGGAAGGCGGCTACACCTTC
NA	TRBV12-3/TRBV12-4	TRBJ1-2	NA	12	CASSLLVYGYTF	TGTGCCAGCAGTTTACTGGTGTATGGCTACACCTTC
NA	TRBV6-5	TRBJ2-7	NA	15	CASSSGAFRGDEQYF	TGTGCCAGCAGCTCCGGAGCGTTCCGGGGCGATGAGCAGTACTTC
TRBD2	TRBV20-1	TRBJ2-1	NA	15	CSARGGLAGVGEQFF	TGCAGTGCTAGAGGGGGACTAGCGGGAGTGGGTGAGCAGTTCTTC
TRBD2	TRBV7-7	TRBJ2-5	NA	15	CASSLGGTSKETQYF	TGTGCCAGCAGCTTAGGCGGGACTAGCAAAGAGACCCAGTACTTC
NA	TRBV20-1	TRBJ1-5	NA	13	CSAGPPPGQPQHF	TGCAGTGCTGGTCCCCCCCCGGGCCAGCCCCAGCATTTT